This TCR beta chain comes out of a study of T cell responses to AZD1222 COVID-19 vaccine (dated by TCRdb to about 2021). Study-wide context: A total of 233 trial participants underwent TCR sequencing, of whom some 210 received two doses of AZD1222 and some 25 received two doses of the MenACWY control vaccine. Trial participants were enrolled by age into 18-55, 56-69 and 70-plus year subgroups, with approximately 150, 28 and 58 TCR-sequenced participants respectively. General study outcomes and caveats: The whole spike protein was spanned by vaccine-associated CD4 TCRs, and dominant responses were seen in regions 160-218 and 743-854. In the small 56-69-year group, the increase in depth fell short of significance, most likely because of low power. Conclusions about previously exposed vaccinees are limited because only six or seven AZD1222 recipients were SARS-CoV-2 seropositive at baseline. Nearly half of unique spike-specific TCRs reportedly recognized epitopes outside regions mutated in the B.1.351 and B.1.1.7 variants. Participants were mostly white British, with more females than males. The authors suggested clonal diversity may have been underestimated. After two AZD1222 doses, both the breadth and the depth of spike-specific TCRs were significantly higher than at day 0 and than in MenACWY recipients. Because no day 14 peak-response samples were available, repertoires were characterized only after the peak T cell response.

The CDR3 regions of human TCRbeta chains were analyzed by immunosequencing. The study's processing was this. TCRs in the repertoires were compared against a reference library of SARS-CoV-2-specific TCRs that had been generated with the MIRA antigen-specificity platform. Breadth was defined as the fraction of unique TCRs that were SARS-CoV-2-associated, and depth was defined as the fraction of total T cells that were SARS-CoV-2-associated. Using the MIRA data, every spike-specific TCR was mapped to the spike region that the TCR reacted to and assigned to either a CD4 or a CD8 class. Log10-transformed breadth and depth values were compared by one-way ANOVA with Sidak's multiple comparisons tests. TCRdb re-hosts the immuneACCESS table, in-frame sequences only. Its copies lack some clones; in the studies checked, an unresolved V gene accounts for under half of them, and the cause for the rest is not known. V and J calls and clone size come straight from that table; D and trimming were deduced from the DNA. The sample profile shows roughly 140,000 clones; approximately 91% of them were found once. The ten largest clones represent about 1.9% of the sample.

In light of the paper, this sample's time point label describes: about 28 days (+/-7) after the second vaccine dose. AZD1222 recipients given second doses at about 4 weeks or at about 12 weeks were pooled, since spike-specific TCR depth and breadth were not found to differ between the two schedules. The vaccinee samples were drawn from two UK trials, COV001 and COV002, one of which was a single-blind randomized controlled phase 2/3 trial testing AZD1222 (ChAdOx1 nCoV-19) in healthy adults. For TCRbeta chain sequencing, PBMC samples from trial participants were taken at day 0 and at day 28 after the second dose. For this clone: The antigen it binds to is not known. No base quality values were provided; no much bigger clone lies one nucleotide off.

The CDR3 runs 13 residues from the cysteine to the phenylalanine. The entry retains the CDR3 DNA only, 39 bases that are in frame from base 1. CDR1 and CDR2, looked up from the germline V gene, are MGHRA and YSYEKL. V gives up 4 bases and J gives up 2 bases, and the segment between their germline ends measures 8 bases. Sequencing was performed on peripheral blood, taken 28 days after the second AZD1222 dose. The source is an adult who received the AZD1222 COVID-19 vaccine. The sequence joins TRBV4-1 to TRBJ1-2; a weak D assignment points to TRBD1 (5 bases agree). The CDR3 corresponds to CASSPQGNYGYTF. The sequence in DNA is TGCGCCAGCAGCCCCCAGGGAAACTATGGCTACACCTTC.